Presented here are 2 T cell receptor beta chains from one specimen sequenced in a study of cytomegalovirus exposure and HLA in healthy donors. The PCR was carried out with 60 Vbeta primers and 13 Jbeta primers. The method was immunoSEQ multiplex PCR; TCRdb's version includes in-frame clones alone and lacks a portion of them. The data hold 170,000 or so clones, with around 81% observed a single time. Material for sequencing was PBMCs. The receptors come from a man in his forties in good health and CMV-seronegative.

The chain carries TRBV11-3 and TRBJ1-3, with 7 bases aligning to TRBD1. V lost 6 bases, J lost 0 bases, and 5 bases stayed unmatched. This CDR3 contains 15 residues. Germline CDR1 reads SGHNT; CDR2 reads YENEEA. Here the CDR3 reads CASSHGQASGNTIYF. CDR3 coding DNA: TGTGCCAGCAGTCATGGACAGGCCTCTGGAAACACCATATATTTT.

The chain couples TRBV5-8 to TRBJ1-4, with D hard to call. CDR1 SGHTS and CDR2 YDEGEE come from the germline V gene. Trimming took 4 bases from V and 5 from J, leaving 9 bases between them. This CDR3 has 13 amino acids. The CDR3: CASSPTPNEKLFF. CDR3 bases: TGTGCCAGCAGCCCGACACCGAATGAAAAACTGTTTTTT.